This TCR beta chain was recovered during a study of blood T cell repertoires in COVID-19. On the study more broadly: From T cells, B-cell-depleted T cells, or PBMCs came the material, which was cDNA or gDNA.

As handled by the study authors: Amplification from reference gene primers served as the basis for estimated nucleated cell counts. This table comes from immunoSEQ multiplex PCR, and its TCRdb copy is limited to in-frame clones, with some not included. That table supplies the V and J calls and clone size; D and trimming were determined from the DNA. The sample contains about 180,000 clones, 80% to 90% of which appear only once. This CDR3 region has 14 residues. Germline V lookup: CDR1 SGHTS, CDR2 YDEGEE. Losses at the gene ends were 4 bases for V and 7 bases for J; bases not matched to a gene: 8. Sequencing was done on a sample of peripheral blood. The source is a man aged 55 to 70 with acute or convalescent COVID-19. This rearrangement joins TRBV5-8 to TRBJ2-5, with 9 bases fitting TRBD2. The CDR3: CASSTGTSQGTQYF. For the CDR3, the DNA is TGTGCCAGCAGCACCGGGACTAGCCAGGGGACCCAGTACTTC.